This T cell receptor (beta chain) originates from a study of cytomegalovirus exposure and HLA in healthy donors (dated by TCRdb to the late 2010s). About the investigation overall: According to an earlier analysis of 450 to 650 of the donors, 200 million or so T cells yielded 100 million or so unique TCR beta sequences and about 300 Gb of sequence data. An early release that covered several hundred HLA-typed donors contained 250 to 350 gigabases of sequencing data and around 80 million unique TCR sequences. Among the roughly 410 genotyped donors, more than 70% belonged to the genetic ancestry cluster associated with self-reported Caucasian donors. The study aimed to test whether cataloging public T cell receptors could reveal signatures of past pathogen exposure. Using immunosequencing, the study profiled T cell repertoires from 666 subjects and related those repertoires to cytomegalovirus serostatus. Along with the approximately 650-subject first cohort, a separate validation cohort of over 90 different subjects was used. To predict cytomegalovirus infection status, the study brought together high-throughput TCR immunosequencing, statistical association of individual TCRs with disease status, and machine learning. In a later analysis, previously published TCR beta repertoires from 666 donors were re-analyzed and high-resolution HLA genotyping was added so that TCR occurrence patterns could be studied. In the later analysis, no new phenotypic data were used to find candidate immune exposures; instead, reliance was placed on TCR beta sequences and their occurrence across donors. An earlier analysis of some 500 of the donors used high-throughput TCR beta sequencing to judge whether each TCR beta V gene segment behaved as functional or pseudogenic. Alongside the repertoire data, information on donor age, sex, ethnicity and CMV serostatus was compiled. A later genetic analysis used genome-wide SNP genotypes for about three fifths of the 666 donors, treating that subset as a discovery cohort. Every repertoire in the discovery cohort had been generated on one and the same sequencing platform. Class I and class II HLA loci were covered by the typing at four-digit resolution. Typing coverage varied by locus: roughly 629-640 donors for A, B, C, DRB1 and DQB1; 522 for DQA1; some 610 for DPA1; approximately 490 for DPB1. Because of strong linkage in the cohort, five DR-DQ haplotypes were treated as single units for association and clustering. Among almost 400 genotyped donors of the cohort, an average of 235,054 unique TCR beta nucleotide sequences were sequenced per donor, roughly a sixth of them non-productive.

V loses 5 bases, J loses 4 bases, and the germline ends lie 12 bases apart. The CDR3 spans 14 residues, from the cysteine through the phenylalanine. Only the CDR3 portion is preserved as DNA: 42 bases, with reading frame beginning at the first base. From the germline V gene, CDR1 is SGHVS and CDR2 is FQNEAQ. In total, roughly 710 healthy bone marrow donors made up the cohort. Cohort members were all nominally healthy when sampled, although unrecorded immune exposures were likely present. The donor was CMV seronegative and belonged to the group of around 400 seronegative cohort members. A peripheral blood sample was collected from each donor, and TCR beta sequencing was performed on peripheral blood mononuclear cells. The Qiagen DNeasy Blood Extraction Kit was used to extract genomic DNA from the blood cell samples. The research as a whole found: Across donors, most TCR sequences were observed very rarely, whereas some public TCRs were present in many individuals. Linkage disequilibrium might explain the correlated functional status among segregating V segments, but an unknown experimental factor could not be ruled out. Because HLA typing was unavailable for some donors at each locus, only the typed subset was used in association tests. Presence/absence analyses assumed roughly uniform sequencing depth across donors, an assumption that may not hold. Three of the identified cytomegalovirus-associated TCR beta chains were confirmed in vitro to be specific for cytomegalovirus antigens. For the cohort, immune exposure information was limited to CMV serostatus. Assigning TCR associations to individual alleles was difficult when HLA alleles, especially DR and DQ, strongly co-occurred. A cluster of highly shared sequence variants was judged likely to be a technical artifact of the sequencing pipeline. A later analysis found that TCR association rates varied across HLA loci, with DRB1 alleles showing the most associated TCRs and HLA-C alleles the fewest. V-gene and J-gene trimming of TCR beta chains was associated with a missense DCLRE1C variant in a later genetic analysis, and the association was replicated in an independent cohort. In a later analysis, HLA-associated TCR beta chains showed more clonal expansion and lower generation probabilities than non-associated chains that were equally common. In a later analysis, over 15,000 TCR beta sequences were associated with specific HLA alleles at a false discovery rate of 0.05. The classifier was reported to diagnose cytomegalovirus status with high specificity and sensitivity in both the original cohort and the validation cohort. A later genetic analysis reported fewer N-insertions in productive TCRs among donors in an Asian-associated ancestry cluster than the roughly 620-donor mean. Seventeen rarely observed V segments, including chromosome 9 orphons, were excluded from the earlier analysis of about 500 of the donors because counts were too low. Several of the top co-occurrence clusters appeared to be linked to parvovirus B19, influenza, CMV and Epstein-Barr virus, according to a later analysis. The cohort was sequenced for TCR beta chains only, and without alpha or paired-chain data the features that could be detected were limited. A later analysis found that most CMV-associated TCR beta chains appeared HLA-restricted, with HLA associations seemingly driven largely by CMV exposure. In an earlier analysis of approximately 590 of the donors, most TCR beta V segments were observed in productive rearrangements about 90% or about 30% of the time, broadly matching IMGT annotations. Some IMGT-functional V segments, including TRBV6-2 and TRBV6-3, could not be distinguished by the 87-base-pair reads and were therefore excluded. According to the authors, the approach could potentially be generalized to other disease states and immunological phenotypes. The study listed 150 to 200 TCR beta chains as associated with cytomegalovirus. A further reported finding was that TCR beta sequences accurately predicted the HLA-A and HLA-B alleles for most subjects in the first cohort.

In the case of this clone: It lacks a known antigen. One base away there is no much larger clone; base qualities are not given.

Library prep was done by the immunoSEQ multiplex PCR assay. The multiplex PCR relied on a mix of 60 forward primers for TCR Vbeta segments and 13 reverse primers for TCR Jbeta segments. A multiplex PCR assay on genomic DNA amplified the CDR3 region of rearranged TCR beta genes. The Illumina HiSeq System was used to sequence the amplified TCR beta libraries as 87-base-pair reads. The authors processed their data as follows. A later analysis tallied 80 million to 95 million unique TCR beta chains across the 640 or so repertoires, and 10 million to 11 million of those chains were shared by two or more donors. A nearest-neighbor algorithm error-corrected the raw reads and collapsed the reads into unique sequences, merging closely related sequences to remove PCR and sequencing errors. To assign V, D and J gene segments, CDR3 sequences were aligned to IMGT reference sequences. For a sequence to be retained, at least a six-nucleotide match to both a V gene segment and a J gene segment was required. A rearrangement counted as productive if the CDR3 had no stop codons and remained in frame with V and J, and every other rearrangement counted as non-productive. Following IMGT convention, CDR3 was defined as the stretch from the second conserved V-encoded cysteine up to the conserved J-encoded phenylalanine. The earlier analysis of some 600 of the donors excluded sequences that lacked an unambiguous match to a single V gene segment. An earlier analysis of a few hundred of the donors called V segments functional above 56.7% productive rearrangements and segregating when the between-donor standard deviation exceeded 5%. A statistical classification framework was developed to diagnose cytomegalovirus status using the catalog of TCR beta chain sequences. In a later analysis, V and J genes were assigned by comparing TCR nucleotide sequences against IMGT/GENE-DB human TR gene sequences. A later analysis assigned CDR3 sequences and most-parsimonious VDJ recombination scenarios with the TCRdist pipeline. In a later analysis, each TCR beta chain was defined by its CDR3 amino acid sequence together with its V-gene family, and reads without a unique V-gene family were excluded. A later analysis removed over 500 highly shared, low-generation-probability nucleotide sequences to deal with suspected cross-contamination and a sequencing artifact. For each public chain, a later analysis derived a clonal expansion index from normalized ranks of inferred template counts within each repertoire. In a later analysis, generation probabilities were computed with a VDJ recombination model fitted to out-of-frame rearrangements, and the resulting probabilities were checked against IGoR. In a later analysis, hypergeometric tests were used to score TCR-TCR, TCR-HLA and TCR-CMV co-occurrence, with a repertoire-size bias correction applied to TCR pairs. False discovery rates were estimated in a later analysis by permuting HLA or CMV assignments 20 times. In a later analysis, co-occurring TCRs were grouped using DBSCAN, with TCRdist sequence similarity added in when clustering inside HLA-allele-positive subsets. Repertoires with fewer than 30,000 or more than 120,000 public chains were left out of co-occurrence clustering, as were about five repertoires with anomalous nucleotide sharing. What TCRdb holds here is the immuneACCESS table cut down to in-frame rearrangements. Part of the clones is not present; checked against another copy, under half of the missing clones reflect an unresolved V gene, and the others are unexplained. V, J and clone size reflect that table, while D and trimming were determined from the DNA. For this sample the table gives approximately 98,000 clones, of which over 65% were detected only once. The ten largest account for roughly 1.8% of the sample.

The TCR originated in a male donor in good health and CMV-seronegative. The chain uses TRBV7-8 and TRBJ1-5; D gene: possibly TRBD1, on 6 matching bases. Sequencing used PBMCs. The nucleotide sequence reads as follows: TGTGCCAGCAGCCGATTGACAGGAAATCAGCCCCAGCATTTT. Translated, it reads CASSRLTGNQPQHF.